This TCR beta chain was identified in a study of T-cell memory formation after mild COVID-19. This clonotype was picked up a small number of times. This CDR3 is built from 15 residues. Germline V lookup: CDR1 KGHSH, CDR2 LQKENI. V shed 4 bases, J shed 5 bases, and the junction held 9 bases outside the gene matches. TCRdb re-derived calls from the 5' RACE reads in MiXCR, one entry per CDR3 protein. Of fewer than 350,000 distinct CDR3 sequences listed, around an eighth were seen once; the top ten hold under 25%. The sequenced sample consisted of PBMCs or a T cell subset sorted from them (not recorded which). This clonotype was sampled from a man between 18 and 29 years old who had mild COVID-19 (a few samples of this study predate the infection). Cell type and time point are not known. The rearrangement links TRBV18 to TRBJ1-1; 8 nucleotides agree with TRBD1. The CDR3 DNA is TGTGCCAGCTCACAAACGCTGACAGGGGTTACTGAAGCTTTCTTT. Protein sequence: CASSQTLTGVTEAFF.